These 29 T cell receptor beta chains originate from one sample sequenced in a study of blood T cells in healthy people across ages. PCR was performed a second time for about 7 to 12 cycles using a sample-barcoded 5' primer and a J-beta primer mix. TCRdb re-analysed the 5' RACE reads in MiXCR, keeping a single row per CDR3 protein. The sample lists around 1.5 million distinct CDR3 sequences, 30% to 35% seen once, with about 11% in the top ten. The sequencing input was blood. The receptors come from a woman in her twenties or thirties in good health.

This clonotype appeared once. This CDR3 is CASSLWRATGGNEKLFF. CDR3 sequence (DNA): TGTGCCAGCAGTTTATGGCGGGCGACAGGGGGTAATGAAAAACTGTTTTTT. The V and J genes are TRBV12-3 or TRBV12-4 and TRBJ1-4; 9 nucleotides align to TRBD1. J was trimmed by 4 bases and V by 2 bases; bases with no gene match: 8. The CDR3 is 17 amino acids.

This CDR3 reads CASSQLYASGSNEQFF. The CDR3 nucleotides are TGTGCCAGCAGCCAATTATATGCTAGCGGATCCAATGAGCAGTTCTTC. The chain links TRBV3-1 to TRBJ2-1; TRBD2 agrees at 7 bases. Losses at the gene ends were 2 bases for V and 6 bases for J; bases not matched to a gene: 10. This CDR3 spans 16 amino acids. Germline CDR1 reads LGHDT; CDR2 reads YNNKEL (reference sequence).

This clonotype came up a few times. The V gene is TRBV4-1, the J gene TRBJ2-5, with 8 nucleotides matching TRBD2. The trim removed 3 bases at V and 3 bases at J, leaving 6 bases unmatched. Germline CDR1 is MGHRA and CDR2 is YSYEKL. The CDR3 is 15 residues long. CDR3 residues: CASSQMTSDKETQYF. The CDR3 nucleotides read TGCGCCAGCAGCCAGATGACTAGCGACAAAGAGACCCAGTACTTC.

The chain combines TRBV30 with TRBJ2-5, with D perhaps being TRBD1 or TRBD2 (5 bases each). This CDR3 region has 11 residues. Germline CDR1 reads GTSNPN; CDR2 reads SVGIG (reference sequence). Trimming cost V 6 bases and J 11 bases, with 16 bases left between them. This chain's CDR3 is CACDGANEQYF. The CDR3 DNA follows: TGTGCCTGCGACGGGGCGAATGAGCAGTACTTC.

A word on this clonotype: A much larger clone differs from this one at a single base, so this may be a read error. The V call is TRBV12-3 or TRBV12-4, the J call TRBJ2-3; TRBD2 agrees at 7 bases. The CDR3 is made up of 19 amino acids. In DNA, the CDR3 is TGTGCCAGCACAACCCGGGACTATCGGGAGAAGGGGATCACAGATACGGAGTATTTT. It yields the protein CASTTRDYREKGITDTEYF.

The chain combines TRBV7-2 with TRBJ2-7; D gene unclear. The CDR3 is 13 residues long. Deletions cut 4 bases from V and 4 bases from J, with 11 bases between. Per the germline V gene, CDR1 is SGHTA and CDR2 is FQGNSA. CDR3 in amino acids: CASSSRPDYEQYF. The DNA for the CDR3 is TGTGCCAGCAGCTCCCGCCCGGATTACGAGCAGTACTTC.

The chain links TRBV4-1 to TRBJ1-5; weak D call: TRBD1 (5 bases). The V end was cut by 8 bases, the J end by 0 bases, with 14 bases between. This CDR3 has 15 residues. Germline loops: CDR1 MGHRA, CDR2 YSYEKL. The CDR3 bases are TGCGCCAGCGGAGAGGGGCCGGATAGCAATCAGCCCCAGCATTTT. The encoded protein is CASGEGPDSNQPQHF.

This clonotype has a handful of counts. The CDR3 DNA reads as TGCGCCAGCAGCTCTAGGCCACCGGGACTAGCGGTCCGGGGCAATGAGCAGTTCTTC. This sequence encodes CASSSRPPGLAVRGNEQFF. V usage is TRBV5-1 and J usage is TRBJ2-1, with TRBD2 matching over 11 bases. The CDR3 spans 19 residues. Germline V lookup: CDR1 SGHRS, CDR2 YFSETQ. The V segment lost 3 bases and the J segment 6 bases; nucleotides outside the gene matches: 17.

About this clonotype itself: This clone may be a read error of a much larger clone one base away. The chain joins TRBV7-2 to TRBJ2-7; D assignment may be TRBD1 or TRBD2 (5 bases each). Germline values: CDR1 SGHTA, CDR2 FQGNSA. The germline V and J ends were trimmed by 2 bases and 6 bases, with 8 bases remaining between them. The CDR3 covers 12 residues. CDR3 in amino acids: CASSLRGVEQYF. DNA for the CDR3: TGTGCCAGCAGCTTAAGAGGGGTCGAGCAGTACTTC. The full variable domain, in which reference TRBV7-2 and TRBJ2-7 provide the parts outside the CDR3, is GAGVSQSPSNKVTEKGKDVELRCDPISGHTALYWYRQSLGQGLEFLIYFQGNSAPDKSGLPSDRFSAERTGGSVSTLTIQRTQQEDSAVYLCASSLRGVEQYFGPGTRLTVT.

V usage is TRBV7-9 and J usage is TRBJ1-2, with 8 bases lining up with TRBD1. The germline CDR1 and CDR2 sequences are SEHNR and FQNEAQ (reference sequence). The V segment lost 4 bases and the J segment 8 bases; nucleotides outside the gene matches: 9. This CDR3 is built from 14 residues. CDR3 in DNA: TGTGCCAGCAGCTCATCCCAGGGGGCCATGGGCTACACCTTC. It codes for CASSSSQGAMGYTF.

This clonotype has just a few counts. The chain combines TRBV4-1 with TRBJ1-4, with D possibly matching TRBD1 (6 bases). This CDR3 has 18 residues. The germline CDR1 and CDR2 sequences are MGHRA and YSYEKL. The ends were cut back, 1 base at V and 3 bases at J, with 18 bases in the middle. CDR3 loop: CASSQGFQGKRSNEKLFF. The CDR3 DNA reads TGCGCCAGCAGCCAAGGTTTTCAGGGGAAAAGGTCTAATGAAAAACTGTTTTTT.

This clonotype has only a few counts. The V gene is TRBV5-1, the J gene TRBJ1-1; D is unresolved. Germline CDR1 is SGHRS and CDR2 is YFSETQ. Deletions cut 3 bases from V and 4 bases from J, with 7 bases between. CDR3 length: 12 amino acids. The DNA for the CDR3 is TGCGCCAGCAGCTGGGAGGGCACTGAAGCTTTCTTT. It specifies CASSWEGTEAFF.

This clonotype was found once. The DNA for the CDR3 is TGTGCCACGTGGGCGAATAGCAATCAGCCCCAGCATTTT. Protein sequence: CATWANSNQPQHF. The rearrangement joins TRBV10-3 to TRBJ1-5; D ambiguous. Per germline, CDR1 ENHRY and CDR2 SYGVKD. Trimming left V 10 bases short and J 0 bases short, with 10 bases between. The CDR3 spans 13 residues.

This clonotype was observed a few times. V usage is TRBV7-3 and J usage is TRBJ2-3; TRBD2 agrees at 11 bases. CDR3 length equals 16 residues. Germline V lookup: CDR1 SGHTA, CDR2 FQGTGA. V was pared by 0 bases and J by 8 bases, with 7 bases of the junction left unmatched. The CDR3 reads CASSLTISGRGGTQYF. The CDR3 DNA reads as TGTGCCAGCAGCTTAACGATTAGCGGGAGGGGTGGTACGCAGTATTTT.

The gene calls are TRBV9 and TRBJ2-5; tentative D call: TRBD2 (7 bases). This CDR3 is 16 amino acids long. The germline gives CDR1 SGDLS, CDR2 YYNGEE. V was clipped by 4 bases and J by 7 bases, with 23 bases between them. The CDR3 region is CASSPSGGREKGTQYF. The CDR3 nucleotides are TGTGCCAGCAGCCCTTCCGGGGGGCGGGAAAAAGGGACCCAGTACTTC.

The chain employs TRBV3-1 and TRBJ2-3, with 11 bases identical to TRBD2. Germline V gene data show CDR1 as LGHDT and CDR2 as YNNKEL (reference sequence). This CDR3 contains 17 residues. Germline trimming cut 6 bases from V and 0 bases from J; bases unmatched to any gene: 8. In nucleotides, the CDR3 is TGTGCCAGCAGAGTGACTAGCGGGGCCTCTAGCACAGATACGCAGTATTTT. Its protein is CASRVTSGASSTDTQYF.

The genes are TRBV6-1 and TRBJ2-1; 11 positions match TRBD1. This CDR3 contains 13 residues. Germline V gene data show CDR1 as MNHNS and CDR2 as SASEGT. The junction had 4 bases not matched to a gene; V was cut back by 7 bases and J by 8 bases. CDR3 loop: CASMRTGGDEQFF. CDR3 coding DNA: TGTGCCAGCATGCGGACAGGGGGCGATGAGCAGTTCTTC.

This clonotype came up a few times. This CDR3 is CASSELGATADTQYF. The CDR3 DNA is TGTGCCAGCAGTGAGTTGGGGGCCACGGCAGATACGCAGTATTTT. V usage is TRBV25-1 and J usage is TRBJ2-3, with D possibly matching TRBD1 (6 bases). Per the germline V gene, CDR1 is MGHDK and CDR2 is SYGVNS. V dropped 3 bases and J dropped 4 bases, with 14 bases sitting between them. The CDR3 is 15 amino acids. Full variable domain (rest looked up from reference TRBV25-1 and TRBJ2-3): EADIYQTPRYLVIGTGKKITLECSQTMGHDKMYWYQQDPGMELHLIHYSYGVNSTEKGDLSSESTVSRIRTEHFPLTLESARPSHTSQYLCASSELGATADTQYFGPGTRLTVL.

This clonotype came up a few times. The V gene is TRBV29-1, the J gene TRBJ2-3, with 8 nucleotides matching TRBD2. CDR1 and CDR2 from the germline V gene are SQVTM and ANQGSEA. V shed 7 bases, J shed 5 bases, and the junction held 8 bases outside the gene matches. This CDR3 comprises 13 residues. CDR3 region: CSESGGSQDTQYF. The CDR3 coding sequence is TGCAGCGAGAGCGGGGGATCTCAAGATACGCAGTATTTT.

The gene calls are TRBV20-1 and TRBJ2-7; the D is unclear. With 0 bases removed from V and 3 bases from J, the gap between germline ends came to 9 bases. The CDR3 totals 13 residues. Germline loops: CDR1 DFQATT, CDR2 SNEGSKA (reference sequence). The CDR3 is CSARDNGYYEQYF. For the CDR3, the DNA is TGCAGTGCTAGAGATAACGGGTACTACGAGCAGTACTTC.

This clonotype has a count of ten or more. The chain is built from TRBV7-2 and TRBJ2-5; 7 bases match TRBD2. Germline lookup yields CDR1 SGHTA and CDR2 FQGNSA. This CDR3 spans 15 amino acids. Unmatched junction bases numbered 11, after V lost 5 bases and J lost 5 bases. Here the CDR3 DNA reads TGTGCCAGCAGCGCCGCCCGACTAGCTGGGGAGACCCAGTACTTC. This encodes CASSAARLAGETQYF.

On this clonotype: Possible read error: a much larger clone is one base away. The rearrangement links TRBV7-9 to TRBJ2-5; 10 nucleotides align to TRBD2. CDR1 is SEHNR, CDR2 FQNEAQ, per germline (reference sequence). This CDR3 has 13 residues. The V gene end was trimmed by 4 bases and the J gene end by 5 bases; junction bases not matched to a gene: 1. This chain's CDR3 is CASSWGLAETQYF. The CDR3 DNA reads TGTGCCAGCAGCTGGGGACTAGCGGAGACCCAGTACTTC. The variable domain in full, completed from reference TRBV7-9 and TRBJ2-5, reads DTGVSQNPRHKITKRGQNVTFRCDPISEHNRLYWYRQTLGQGPEFLTYFQNEAQLEKSRLLSDRFSAERPKGSFSTLEIQRTEQGDSAMYLCASSWGLAETQYFGPGTRLLVL.

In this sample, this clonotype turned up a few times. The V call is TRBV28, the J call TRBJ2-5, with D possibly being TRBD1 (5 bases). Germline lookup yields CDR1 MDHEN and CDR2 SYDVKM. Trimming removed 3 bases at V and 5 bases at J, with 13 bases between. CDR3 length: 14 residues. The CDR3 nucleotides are TGTGCCAGCAGTTTCGACCAGGGTTCCGAGACCCAGTACTTC. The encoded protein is CASSFDQGSETQYF.

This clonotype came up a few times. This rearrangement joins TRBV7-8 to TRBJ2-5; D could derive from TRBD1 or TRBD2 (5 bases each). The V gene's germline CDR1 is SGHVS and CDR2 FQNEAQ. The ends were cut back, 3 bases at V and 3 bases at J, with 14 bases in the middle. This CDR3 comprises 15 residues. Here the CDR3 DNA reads TGTGCCAGCAGCTTGGCCGGGGCCGGGAAAGAGACCCAGTACTTC. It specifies CASSLAGAGKETQYF.

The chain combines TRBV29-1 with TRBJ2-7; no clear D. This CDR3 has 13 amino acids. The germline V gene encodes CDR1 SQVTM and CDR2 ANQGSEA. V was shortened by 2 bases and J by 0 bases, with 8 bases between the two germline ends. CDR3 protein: CSVEPLSSYEQYF. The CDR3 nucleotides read TGCAGCGTTGAACCGTTGAGCTCCTACGAGCAGTACTTC.

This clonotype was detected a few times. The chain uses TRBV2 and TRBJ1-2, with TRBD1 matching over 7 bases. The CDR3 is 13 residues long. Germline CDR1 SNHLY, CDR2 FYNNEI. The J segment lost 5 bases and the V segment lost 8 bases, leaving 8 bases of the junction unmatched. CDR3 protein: CASSGQQDYGYTF. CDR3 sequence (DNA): TGTGCCAGCTCGGGACAGCAAGATTATGGCTACACCTTC.

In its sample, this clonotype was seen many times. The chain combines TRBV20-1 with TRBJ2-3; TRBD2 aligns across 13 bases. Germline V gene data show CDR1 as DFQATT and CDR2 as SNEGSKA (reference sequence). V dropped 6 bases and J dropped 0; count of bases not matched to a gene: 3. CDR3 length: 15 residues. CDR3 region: CSARTSGSSTDTQYF. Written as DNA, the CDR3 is TGCAGTGCCAGGACTAGCGGGAGTAGCACAGATACGCAGTATTTT.

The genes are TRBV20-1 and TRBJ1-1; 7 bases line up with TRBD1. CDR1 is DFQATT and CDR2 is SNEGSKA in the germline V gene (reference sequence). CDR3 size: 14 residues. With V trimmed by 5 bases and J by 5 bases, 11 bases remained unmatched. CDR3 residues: CSAHQSQGGTEAFF. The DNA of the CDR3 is TGCAGTGCTCACCAGTCGCAGGGGGGAACTGAAGCTTTCTTT.

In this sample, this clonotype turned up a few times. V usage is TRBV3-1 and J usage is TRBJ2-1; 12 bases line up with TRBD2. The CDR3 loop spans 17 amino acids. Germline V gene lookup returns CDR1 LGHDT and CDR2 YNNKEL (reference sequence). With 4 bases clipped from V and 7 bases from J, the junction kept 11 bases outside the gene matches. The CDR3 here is CASSPFLRTSGNNEQFF. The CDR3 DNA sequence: TGTGCCAGCAGCCCGTTCCTCCGGACTAGCGGGAATAATGAGCAGTTCTTC.